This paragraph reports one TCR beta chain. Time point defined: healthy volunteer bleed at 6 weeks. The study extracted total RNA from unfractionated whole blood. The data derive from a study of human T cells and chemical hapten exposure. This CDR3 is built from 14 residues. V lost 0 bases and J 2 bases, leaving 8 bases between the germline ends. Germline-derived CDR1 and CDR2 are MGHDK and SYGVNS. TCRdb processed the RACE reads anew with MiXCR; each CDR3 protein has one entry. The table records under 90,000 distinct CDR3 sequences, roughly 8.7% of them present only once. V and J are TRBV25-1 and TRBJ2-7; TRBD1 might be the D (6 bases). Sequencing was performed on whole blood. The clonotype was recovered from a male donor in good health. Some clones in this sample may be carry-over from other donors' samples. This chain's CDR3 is CASSEYEGAYEQYF. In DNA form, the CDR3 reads TGTGCCAGCAGTGAATACGAGGGGGCCTACGAGCAGTACTTC.